The TCR beta chain under discussion was sequenced for a study of OX40 agonist ivuxolimab in advanced cancers. Study in general: People who had prior anti-PD-1, anti-PD-L1 or anti-CTLA-4 therapy could take part, and under 45% had some. Overall study findings and caveats: Relatively little clonal expansion, among the lowest observed, appeared in partial responders at 0.1-3.0 mg/kg.

Patients who had autoimmune disease history or got systemic immunosuppression were left out. This clone was seen a few times. Its antigen is unidentified. Looked up from germline, CDR1 is KGHSH and CDR2 is LQKENI. After removal of 3 bases from V and 10 bases from J, the junction contained 3 bases not matched to a gene. CDR3 length: 14 residues. Here immunoSEQ multiplex PCR was the method, and the copy in TCRdb shows in-frame clones only, minus some. The sample carries 70,000 to 90,000 clones, roughly 83% recorded once. This TCR was sampled from an adult with an advanced solid tumor such as melanoma, head and neck, liver or kidney cancer. V and J are TRBV18 and TRBJ1-6; TRBD1 matches at 10 bases. This sample comprised CD4+ or CD8+ T cells sorted from blood, obtained in a trial of the OX40 agonist ivuxolimab. The CDR3 DNA is TGTGCCAGCTCACCGGGACAGGGGCGGTCACCCCTCCACTTT. Translated, it gives CASSPGQGRSPLHF.